These 22 T cell receptor beta chains share one sample of origin, sequenced in a study of B cell selection in AIRE deficiency. The sorted conventional CD4 T cells were gated as CD4+CD127+. Sequenced by immunoSEQ multiplex PCR; TCRdb stores in-frame clones only, minus some. The sample includes some 20,000 clones, about 98% of them seen just once. Specimen: conventional CD4+ T cells sorted from PBMCs. These TCRs come from a human donor with AIRE deficiency.

This chain uses TRBV4-1 with TRBJ1-5; D is perhaps TRBD1 (5 bases). The CDR3 is 18 amino acids. Trimming shortened V by 3 bases and J by 0 bases, and 18 bases separated the two germline ends. The V gene's germline CDR1 is MGHRA and CDR2 YSYEKL. This CDR3 reads CASSHPTGVLYSNQPQHF. DNA for the CDR3: TGCGCCAGCAGCCACCCCACGGGGGTACTTTATAGCAATCAGCCCCAGCATTTT.

The chain combines TRBV6-6 with TRBJ2-2; TRBD2 is a possible D gene (5 bases). The CDR3 length is 15 residues. Germline V gives CDR1 MNHNY, CDR2 SVGAGI (reference sequence). V was shortened by 3 bases and J by 3 bases, with 11 bases between the two germline ends. Here the CDR3 DNA reads TGTGCCAGCAGTTATACCTTGAGGGACACCGGGGAGCTGTTTTTT. Its protein product is CASSYTLRDTGELFF.

The rearrangement links TRBV4-2 to TRBJ2-4; D is uncertain. The V gene lost 2 bases and the J gene lost 2 bases, with 13 bases spanning the gap. There are 16 residues in the CDR3. The germline V gene has CDR1 LGHNA and CDR2 YNFKEQ. The CDR3 protein is CASSQPYSETKNIQYF. CDR3 bases: TGTGCCAGCAGCCAACCTTACAGCGAAACCAAAAACATTCAGTACTTC.

CDR3 in amino acids: CASKQTNRAADTQYF. For the CDR3, the DNA is TGCGCCAGCAAACAAACTAACAGGGCGGCAGATACGCAGTATTTT. The V gene is TRBV5-1, the J gene TRBJ2-3, with D perhaps TRBD1 (6 bases). The CDR3 is 15 amino acids. CDR1 is SGHRS and CDR2 is YFSETQ in the germline V gene. Trimming took 6 bases from V and 4 from J, leaving 18 bases between them.

This rearrangement joins TRBV7-3 to TRBJ2-1; D remains unclear. The CDR3 sequence is 12 residues long. Germline CDR1 is SGHTA and CDR2 is FQGTGA. V dropped 8 bases and J dropped 9 bases, with 14 bases sitting between them. CDR3 sequence: CASGTPRGEQFF. For the CDR3, the DNA is TGTGCCAGCGGTACCCCCCGTGGTGAGCAGTTCTTC.

This clone was seen a single time. This sequence joins TRBV6-4 and TRBJ2-7; possibly TRBD2 for D (6 bases). The ends were cut back, 3 bases at V and 4 bases at J, with 13 bases in the middle. Germline loops: CDR1 MRHNA, CDR2 SNTAGT. The CDR3 length is 14 residues. The CDR3 sequence: CASSDPRERYEQYF. CDR3 DNA sequence: TGTGCCAGCAGTGATCCTCGGGAGAGGTACGAGCAGTACTTC.

CDR3 nucleotides: TGTGCCAGCAGCTTGGGACGTTCGAACACTGAAGCTTTCTTT. Translated, it gives CASSLGRSNTEAFF. The chain links TRBV7-2 to TRBJ1-1, with D possibly being TRBD1 (5 bases). V gave up 3 bases and J gave up 1 base, with 9 bases separating them. This CDR3 has 14 residues. The germline CDR1 and CDR2 sequences are SGHTA and FQGNSA.

The chain employs TRBV6-6 and TRBJ1-4; D possibly corresponds to TRBD1 (5 bases). The V and J ends lost 6 bases and 7 bases respectively, with 12 bases between them. Germline loops: CDR1 MNHNY, CDR2 SVGAGI (reference sequence). The CDR3 extends over 13 amino acids. Here the CDR3 DNA reads TGTGCCAGCAGGGGACGGGTGGTTGAAAAACTGTTTTTT. This encodes CASRGRVVEKLFF.

This sequence joins TRBV18 and TRBJ1-3; D ambiguous. The length of the CDR3 is 15 residues. Trimming left V 2 bases short and J 0 bases short, with 8 bases between. Per the germline V gene, CDR1 is KGHSH and CDR2 is LQKENI. CDR3 protein: CASSPGESSGNTIYF. The CDR3 DNA follows: TGTGCCAGCTCACCAGGGGAGAGCTCTGGAAACACCATATATTTT.

V is TRBV6-5 and J is TRBJ1-1; D gene unclear. The germline V and J ends were trimmed by 5 bases and 3 bases, with 13 bases remaining between them. The germline V gene has CDR1 MNHEY and CDR2 SVGAGI. The CDR3 is 14 residues long. The CDR3 sequence is CASSRWKQYTEAFF. CDR3 nucleotide sequence: TGTGCCAGCAGTCGATGGAAACAATACACTGAAGCTTTCTTT.

V usage is TRBV5-6 and J usage is TRBJ2-5; 7 bases align to TRBD2. The CDR3 is 14 amino acids. The germline gives CDR1 SGHDT, CDR2 YYEEEE. Trimming took 4 bases from V and 3 from J; bases not matched to a gene: 6. CDR3 region: CASSGDYGKETQYF. CDR3 DNA: TGTGCCAGCAGCGGGGACTACGGGAAAGAGACCCAGTACTTC.

This chain uses TRBV27 with TRBJ2-5; 7 bases match TRBD1. The CDR3 is 13 amino acids. Trimming took 8 bases from V and 2 from J; bases not matched to a gene: 5. From germline, CDR1 is MNHEY and CDR2 SMNVEV (reference sequence). The CDR3: CASGNRGQETQYF. The CDR3 DNA reads as TGTGCCAGCGGGAACAGGGGACAAGAGACCCAGTACTTC.

V and J are TRBV5-5 and TRBJ1-2; unclear D gene. Trimming removed 0 bases at V and 8 bases at J, with 14 bases between. The length of the CDR3 is 14 residues. Germline V gives CDR1 SGHKS, CDR2 YYEKEE (reference sequence). The CDR3 DNA reads TGTGCCAGCAGCTTGGGCGGTGCAGGTGGGGGCTACACCTTC. This encodes CASSLGGAGGGYTF.

The rearrangement links TRBV21-1 to TRBJ1-1; TRBD1 reflects the table's D call only, with no check against the DNA. TRBV21-1 counts as a pseudogene. The CDR3 loop spans 14 amino acids. CDR3 residues: CASSKGQGNTEAFF. The CDR3 DNA reads as TGTGCCAGCAGCAAAGGACAGGGGAACACTGAAGCTTTCTTT.

The chain has TRBV6-5 and TRBJ2-7; 7 bases fit TRBD2. V lost 0 bases to trimming and J lost 4 bases; unmatched junction nucleotides: 9. Germline CDR1 reads MNHEY; CDR2 reads SVGAGI. This CDR3 comprises 16 residues. The CDR3, as DNA: TGTGCCAGCAGTTACTCGACCCTGGCTAGCGGTTACGAGCAGTACTTC. Amino acid sequence: CASSYSTLASGYEQYF.

The chain uses TRBV4-3 and TRBJ1-2; D uncertain. The CDR3 length is 14 residues. The V end was cut by 0 bases, the J end by 7 bases, with 12 bases between. Germline V gene sequence: CDR1 LGHNA, CDR2 YSLEER. The CDR3 nucleotides are TGCGCCAGCAGCCAAGAGAATTTGGGTTTTGGCTACACCTTC. This encodes CASSQENLGFGYTF.

This chain connects TRBV10-3 to TRBJ2-7, with 11 positions matching TRBD1. The CDR3 has 13 residues. The germline V gene encodes CDR1 ENHRY and CDR2 SYGVKD. V was pared by 2 bases and J by 8 bases, with 2 bases of the junction left unmatched. CDR3: CAISEGQGAKQYF. The CDR3, as DNA: TGTGCCATCAGTGAGGGACAGGGGGCGAAGCAGTACTTC.

The chain couples TRBV28 to TRBJ1-5; maybe TRBD1 (5 bases). The germline gives CDR1 MDHEN, CDR2 SYDVKM. CDR3 length: 12 amino acids. The germline V and J ends were trimmed by 5 bases and 9 bases, with 11 bases remaining between them. CDR3 protein: CASSRGRRPQHF. CDR3 nucleotide sequence: TGTGCCAGCAGTCGGGGGAGGCGGCCCCAGCATTTT.

This rearrangement joins TRBV5-3 to TRBJ1-1; 9 bases line up with TRBD1. TRBV5-3 is noted as an ORF with a role that remains uncertain. The junction had 12 bases not matched to a gene; V was cut back by 8 bases and J by 4 bases. This CDR3 is 15 amino acids long. The CDR3 DNA is TGTGCCAGCTGGACAGGGGCTAATTCTGGCACTGAAGCTTTCTTT. Translation: CASWTGANSGTEAFF.

V is TRBV11-2 and J is TRBJ2-7, with 8 positions matching TRBD2. The V and J ends lost 3 bases and 0 bases, in that order; junction bases with no gene match: 7. Per the germline V gene, CDR1 is SGHAT and CDR2 is FQNNGV. The CDR3 runs 16 residues. The CDR3 coding sequence is TGTGCCAGCAGCTTTTCGGGAGGGGAGCCCTCCTACGAGCAGTACTTC. Translation: CASSFSGGEPSYEQYF.

The chain has TRBV27 and TRBJ2-1; D is undetermined. Per germline, CDR1 MNHEY and CDR2 SMNVEV (reference sequence). V was trimmed by 4 bases and J by 5 bases, leaving 15 bases between them. The CDR3 is 15 amino acids. The DNA for the CDR3 is TGTGCCAGCAGTTATCAGGTTAACGCCCACAATGAGCAGTTCTTC. This translates into CASSYQVNAHNEQFF.

The chain combines TRBV4-2 with TRBJ2-7; 11 positions match TRBD2. The trim removed 4 bases at V and 2 bases at J, leaving 7 bases unmatched. Germline V gene lookup returns CDR1 LGHNA and CDR2 YNFKEQ. The CDR3 totals 16 residues. CDR3 region: CASSPGLAESTYEQYF. CDR3 nucleotide sequence: TGTGCCAGCAGCCCGGGACTAGCGGAATCTACCTACGAGCAGTACTTC.